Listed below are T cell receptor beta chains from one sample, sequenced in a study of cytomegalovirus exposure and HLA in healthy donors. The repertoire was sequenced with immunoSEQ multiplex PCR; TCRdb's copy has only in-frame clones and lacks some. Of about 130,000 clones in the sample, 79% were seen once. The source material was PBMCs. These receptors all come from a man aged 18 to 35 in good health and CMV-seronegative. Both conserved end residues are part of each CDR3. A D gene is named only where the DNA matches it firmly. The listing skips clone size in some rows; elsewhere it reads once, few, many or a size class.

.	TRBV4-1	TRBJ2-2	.	CASSQVLAWNTGELFF	TGCGCCAGCAGCCAAGTCCTAGCTTGGAACACCGGGGAGCTGTTTTTT
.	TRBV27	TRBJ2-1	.	CASSAPTGPFYNEQFF	TGTGCCAGCAGTGCCCCCACTGGTCCGTTCTACAATGAGCAGTTCTTC
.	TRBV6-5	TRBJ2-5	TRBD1	CASSSLTGAETQYF	TGTGCCAGCAGTTCTCTAACAGGGGCGGAGACCCAGTACTTC
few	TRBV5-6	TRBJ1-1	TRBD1	CASSSGGVSMNTEAFF	TGTGCCAGCAGCTCAGGGGGAGTTAGCATGAACACTGAAGCTTTCTTT
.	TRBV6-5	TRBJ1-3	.	CASSYYDTSSGNTIYF	TGTGCCAGCAGTTACTATGACACCAGCTCTGGAAACACCATATATTTT
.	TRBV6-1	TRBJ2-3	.	CASRGRGLPDTQYF	TGTGCCAGCAGGGGTAGGGGGTTACCAGATACGCAGTATTTT
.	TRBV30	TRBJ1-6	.	CAWSQGATRSGGSPLHF	TGTGCCTGGAGTCAAGGAGCAACCAGGTCCGGAGGTTCACCCCTCCACTTT
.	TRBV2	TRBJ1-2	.	CASRTDISYGYTF	TGTGCCAGCAGGACCGACATCTCCTATGGCTACACCTTC
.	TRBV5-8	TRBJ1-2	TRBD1	CASSLMRRGSPSYTF	TGTGCCAGCAGCTTGATGCGCAGGGGGTCACCCTCCTACACCTTC
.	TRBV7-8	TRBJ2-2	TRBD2	CASSRFAGGFSGELFF	TGTGCCAGCAGCAGGTTTGCGGGAGGGTTCTCCGGGGAGCTGTTTTTT
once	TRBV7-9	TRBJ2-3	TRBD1	CASSSRDSSDTQYF	TGTGCCAGCAGCTCCCGGGACAGTTCAGATACGCAGTATTTT
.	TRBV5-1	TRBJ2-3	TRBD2	CASSLLLAGVVDTQYF	TGCGCCAGCAGCTTGCTACTAGCGGGAGTTGTGGATACGCAGTATTTT
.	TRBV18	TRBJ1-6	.	CASSPPRLGPYNSPLHF	TGTGCCAGCTCACCACCGAGGCTGGGGCCCTATAATTCACCCCTCCACTTT
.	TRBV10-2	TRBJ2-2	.	CASKTTREPTGELFF	TGCGCCAGCAAAACTACACGGGAGCCGACCGGGGAGCTGTTTTTT
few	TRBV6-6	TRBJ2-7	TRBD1	CASSWGQGAAGYEQYF	TGTGCCAGCAGTTGGGGACAGGGGGCCGCCGGTTACGAGCAGTACTTC
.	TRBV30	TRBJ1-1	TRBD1	CAWAPDRDEAFF	TGTGCCTGGGCCCCGGACAGGGATGAAGCTTTCTTT
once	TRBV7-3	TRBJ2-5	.	CASSSNAGRETQYF	TGTGCCAGCAGCTCTAACGCGGGGCGAGAGACCCAGTACTTC
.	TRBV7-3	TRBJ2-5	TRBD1	CASSPRTGGGETQYF	TGTGCCAGCAGCCCGCGGACAGGGGGCGGAGAGACCCAGTACTTC
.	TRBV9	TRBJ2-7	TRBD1	CASSAGTVAYEQYF	TGTGCCAGCAGCGCCGGGACAGTCGCCTACGAGCAGTACTTC
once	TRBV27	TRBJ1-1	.	CASSAGGPQAFF	TGTGCCAGCAGTGCTGGAGGCCCGCAAGCTTTCTTT
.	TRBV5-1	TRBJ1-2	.	CASSLGVEIYGYTF	TGCGCCAGCAGCTTGGGTGTAGAAATCTATGGCTACACCTTC
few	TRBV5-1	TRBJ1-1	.	CASSTGMGNTEAFF	TGCGCCAGCAGCACAGGGATGGGGAACACTGAAGCTTTCTTT
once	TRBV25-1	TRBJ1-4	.	CASSDPVGAEKLFF	TGTGCCAGCAGTGACCCCGTGGGAGCTGAAAAACTGTTTTTT
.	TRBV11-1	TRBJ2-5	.	CASSWPSGQGETQYF	TGTGCCAGCAGCTGGCCGTCCGGACAAGGGGAGACCCAGTACTTC
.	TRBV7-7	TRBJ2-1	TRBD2	CASSLGLAGAEQFF	TGTGCTAGCAGCTTAGGACTAGCGGGAGCTGAGCAGTTCTTC
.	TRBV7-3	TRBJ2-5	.	CASSLTLRETQYF	TGTGCCAGCAGCTTAACGCTCAGAGAGACCCAGTACTTC
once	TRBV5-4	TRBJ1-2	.	CASSLDTGIGYGYTF	TGTGCCAGCAGCTTGGATACAGGAATAGGCTATGGCTACACCTTC
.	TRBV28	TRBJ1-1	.	CASSPHSGDRTVAFF	TGTGCCAGCAGTCCTCACTCAGGGGATCGGACTGTGGCTTTCTTT
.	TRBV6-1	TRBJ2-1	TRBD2	CASSEGLADYNEQFF	TGTGCCAGCAGTGAAGGGCTAGCGGATTACAATGAGCAGTTCTTC
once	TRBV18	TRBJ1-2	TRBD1	CASSPTGDYGYTF	TGTGCCAGCTCACCGACAGGGGACTATGGCTACACCTTC
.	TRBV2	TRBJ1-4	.	CAGRGEEEKLFF	TGTGCCGGGCGGGGGGAAGAGGAAAAACTGTTTTTT
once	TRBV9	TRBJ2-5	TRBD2	CASSVGGSEETQYF	TGTGCCAGCAGCGTTGGCGGGAGCGAGGAGACCCAGTACTTC
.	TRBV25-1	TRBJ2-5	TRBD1	CASSDSDRGNKETQYF	TGTGCCAGCAGTGATTCGGACAGGGGGAATAAGGAGACCCAGTACTTC
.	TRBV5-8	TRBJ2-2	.	CASSPGYTGELFF	TGTGCCAGCAGTCCGGGGTACACCGGGGAGCTGTTTTTT
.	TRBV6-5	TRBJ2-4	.	CASSLSGNAKNIQYF	TGTGCCAGCAGTTTGTCAGGGAATGCCAAAAACATTCAGTACTTC
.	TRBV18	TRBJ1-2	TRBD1	CASSQQGDYGYTF	TGTGCCAGCTCACAACAGGGGGACTATGGCTACACCTTC
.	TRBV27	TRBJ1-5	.	CASSSGSGQPQHF	TGTGCCAGCAGCTCAGGCTCTGGTCAGCCCCAGCATTTT
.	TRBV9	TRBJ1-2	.	CASSYTSGDRGYTF	TGTGCCAGCAGCTATACCTCCGGAGATCGTGGCTACACCTTC
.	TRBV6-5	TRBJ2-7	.	CASSYSARGTYEQYF	TGTGCCAGCAGTTACTCGGCGAGAGGAACCTACGAGCAGTACTTC
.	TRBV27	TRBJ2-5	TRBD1	CASTRRTGGETQYF	TGTGCCAGCACCCGACGGACAGGGGGAGAGACCCAGTACTTC
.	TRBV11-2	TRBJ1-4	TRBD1	CASSQGQGYEKLFF	TGTGCCAGCAGCCAGGGACAGGGTTATGAAAAACTGTTTTTT
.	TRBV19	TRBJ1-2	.	CASSKGGSRERNYGYTF	TGTGCCAGTAGTAAGGGAGGAAGCAGGGAAAGGAACTATGGCTACACCTTC
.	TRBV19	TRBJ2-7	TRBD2	CASSIESAGAYEQYF	TGTGCCAGTAGTATAGAGTCAGCGGGAGCCTACGAGCAGTACTTC
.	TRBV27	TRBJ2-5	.	CASSLRGYQETQYF	TGTGCCAGCAGTTTGAGGGGGTACCAAGAGACCCAGTACTTC
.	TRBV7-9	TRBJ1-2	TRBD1	CASSLEGQGTNYGYTF	TGTGCCAGCAGCTTAGAAGGACAGGGAACTAACTATGGCTACACCTTC
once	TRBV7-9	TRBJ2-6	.	CASSLPSGANVLTF	TGTGCCAGCAGCTTACCTTCTGGGGCCAACGTCCTGACTTTC
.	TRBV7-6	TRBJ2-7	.	CASSPAGTRGYEQHF	TGTGCCAGCAGCCCCGCTGGGACTCGCGGGTACGAGCAGCACTTC
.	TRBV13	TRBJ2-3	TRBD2	CASSSLAGPTDTQYF	TGTGCCAGCAGTTCATTAGCGGGGCCCACAGATACGCAGTATTTT
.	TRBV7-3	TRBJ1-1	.	CASSLDAPSEAFF	TGTGCCAGCAGCCTAGACGCTCCCTCTGAAGCTTTCTTT
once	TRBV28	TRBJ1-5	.	CASSPLGLNQPQHF	TGTGCCAGCAGCCCCTTGGGGCTCAATCAGCCCCAGCATTTT